The T cell receptor (beta chain) described here comes from a study of shared clonotypes between healthy human individuals. Looking at the study overall: Donors had three CD4 naive, three CD4 memory, two CD8 naive and one CD8 memory plate apiece. Study-level results: An anticipated effect of sequencing depth on clonotype sharing among donors was recognized.

Germline V CDR1 and CDR2: MNHNS, SASEGT. This CDR3 comprises 13 residues. The V gene lost 4 bases and the J gene lost 2 bases, with 8 bases spanning the gap. Sequenced by immunoSEQ multiplex PCR; TCRdb stores in-frame clones only, minus some. This sample yields around 340,000 clones, of which around 79% are seen a single time; more than 9% belongs to the top ten. In this sample, this clone turned up once. Its antigen is currently unknown. The sequence derives from a man aged 25 to 45 in good health. The sample consisted of memory CD4+ T cells sorted from blood. Subset here: CD45RA-negative fraction. The chain is built from TRBV6-1 and TRBJ1-1; D is uncertain. The CDR3 is CASSGGGNTEAFF. For the CDR3, the DNA is TGTGCCAGCAGTGGCGGCGGCAACACTGAAGCTTTCTTT.